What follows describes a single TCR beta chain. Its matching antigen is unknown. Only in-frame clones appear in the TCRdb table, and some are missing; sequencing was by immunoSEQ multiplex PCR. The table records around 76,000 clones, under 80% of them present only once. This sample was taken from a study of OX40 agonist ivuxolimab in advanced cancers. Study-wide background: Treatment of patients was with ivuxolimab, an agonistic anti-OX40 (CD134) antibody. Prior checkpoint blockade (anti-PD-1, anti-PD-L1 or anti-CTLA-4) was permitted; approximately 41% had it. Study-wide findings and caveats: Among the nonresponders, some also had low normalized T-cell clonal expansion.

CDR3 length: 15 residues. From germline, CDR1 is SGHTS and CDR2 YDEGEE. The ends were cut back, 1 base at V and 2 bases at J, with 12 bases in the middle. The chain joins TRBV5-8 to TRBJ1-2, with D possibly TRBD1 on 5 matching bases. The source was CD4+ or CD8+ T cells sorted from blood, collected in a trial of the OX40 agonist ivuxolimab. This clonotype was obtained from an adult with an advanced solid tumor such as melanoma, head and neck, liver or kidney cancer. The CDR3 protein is CASSLKPGRNYGYTF. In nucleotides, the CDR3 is TGTGCCAGCAGCTTGAAACCGGGACGGAACTATGGCTACACCTTC.